Here is one T cell receptor beta chain with its context. No antigen is known for it. This sample is drawn from a study of OX40 agonist ivuxolimab in advanced cancers. Overall study context: People in dose escalation had one of these cancers: hepatocellular carcinoma, melanoma, renal cell or head and neck cancer. Patients with prior anti-PD-1, anti-PD-L1 or anti-CTLA-4 therapy were eligible; about 41% had some. Study-level points and caveats: Clones of CD4+ and CD8+ blood T cells grew by week 6 at doses of 0.1 to 3.0 mg/kg.

Blood sampling took place at baseline, cycle 4 day 1, and cycle 7 day 1. Using immunoSEQ multiplex PCR, the repertoire was profiled, and TCRdb retains in-frame clones only, with some absent. Found here are under 55,000 clones, 80% to 90% of them singletons; the top ten hold less than 7%. The V end was cut by 4 bases, the J end by 2 bases, with 13 bases between. This CDR3 has 15 amino acids. Germline-derived CDR1 and CDR2 are LNHDA and SQIVND (reference sequence). The sample here was CD4+ or CD8+ T cells sorted from blood, taken in a trial of the OX40 agonist ivuxolimab. This chain joins TRBV19 and TRBJ2-3, with D perhaps TRBD1 (6 bases). The sequence was obtained from an adult with an advanced solid tumor such as melanoma, head and neck, liver or kidney cancer. CDR3 residues: CASSNPQGTTDTQYF. CDR3 DNA sequence: TGTGCCAGTAGTAACCCCCAGGGGACCACAGATACGCAGTATTTT.